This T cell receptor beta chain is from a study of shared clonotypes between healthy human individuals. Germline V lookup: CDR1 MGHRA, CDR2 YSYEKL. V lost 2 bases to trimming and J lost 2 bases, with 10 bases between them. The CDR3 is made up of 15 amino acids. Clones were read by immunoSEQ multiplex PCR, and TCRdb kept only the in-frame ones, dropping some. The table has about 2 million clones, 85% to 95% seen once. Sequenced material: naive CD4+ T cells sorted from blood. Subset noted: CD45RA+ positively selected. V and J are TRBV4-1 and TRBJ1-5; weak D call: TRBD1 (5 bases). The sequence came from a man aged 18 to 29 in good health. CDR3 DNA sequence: TGCGCCAGCAGCCAATCCGGGACTGGCAATCAGCCCCAGCATTTT. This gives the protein CASSQSGTGNQPQHF.